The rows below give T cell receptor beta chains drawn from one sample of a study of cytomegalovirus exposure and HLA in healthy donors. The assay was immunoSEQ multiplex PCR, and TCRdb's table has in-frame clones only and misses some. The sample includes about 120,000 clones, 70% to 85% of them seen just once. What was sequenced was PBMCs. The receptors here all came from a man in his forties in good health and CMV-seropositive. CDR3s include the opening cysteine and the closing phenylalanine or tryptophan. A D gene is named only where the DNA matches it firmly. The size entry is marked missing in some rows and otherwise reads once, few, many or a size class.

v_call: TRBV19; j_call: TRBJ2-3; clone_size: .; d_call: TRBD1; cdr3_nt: TGTGCCAGTTCCCATCGACAGGGGGTGACAGATACGCAGTATTTT; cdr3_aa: CASSHRQGVTDTQYF
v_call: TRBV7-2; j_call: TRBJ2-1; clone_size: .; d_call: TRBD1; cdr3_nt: TGTGCCAGCAGCCCAAGGACAGGGGTCAACAATGAGCAGTTCTTC; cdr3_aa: CASSPRTGVNNEQFF
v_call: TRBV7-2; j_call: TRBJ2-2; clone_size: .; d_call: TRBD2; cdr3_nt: TGTGCCAGCAGCTTCCCCCAGCGGGGGACCCAGAACACCGGGGAGCTGTTTTTT; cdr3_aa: CASSFPQRGTQNTGELFF
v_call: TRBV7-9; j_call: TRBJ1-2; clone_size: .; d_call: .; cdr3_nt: TGTGCCAGCAGCGAACTAAACGGGGGACCTAACTATGGCTACACCTTC; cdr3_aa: CASSELNGGPNYGYTF
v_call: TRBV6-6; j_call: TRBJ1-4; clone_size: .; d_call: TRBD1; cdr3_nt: TGTGCCAGCAGGGGGGACAGTACAACTAATGAAAAACTGTTTTTT; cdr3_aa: CASRGDSTTNEKLFF
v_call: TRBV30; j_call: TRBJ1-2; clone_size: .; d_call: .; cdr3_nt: TGTGCCTGGAGTGTACAGAAGGTATACTATGGCTACACCTTC; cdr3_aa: CAWSVQKVYYGYTF
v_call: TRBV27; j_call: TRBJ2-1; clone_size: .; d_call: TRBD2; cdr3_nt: TGTGCCAGCAGTTTGAGACTAGCGGGGGGGCCGGTGGGTTACAATGAGCAGTTCTTC; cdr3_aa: CASSLRLAGGPVGYNEQFF
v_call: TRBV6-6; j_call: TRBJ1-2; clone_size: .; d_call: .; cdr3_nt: TGTGCCAGCAACCTAGAGGACAGCTATGGCTACACCTTC; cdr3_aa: CASNLEDSYGYTF
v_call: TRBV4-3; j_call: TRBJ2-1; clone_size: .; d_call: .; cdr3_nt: TGCGCCAGCAGCCCGGAGGGCAATGAGCAGTTCTTC; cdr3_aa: CASSPEGNEQFF
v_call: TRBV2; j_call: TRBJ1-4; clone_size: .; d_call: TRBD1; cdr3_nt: TGTGCCAGCAGTCCCGGGACAGGGGATCGGGTTGAAAAACTGTTTTTT; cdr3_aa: CASSPGTGDRVEKLFF
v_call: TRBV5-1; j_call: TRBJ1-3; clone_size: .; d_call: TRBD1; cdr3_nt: TGCGCCAGCAGCTTGTTAGAGACAGGGCGCTCTGGAAACACCATATATTTT; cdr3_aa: CASSLLETGRSGNTIYF
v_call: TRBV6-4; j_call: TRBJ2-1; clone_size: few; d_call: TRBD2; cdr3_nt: TGTGCCAGCAGTGACGACGGCGGGGGGCCTCACAATGAGCAGTTCTTC; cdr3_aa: CASSDDGGGPHNEQFF
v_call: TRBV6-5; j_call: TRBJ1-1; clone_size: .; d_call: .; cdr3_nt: TGTGCCAGCAGTTACCGTTCAGGGATGAACACTGAAGCTTTCTTT; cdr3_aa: CASSYRSGMNTEAFF
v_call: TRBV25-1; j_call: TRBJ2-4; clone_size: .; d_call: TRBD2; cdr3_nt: TGTGCCAGCAGCCTCTCGGGACTAGAGGCCAAAAACATTCAGTACTTC; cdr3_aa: CASSLSGLEAKNIQYF
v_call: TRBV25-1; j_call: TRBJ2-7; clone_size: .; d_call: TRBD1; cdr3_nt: TGTGCCAGCAGTGGAACCGGGACAGGGAAGGGCGAGCAGTACTTC; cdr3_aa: CASSGTGTGKGEQYF
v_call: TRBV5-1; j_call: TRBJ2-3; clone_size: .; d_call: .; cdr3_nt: TGCGCCAGCAGCTTGGGAGTTAGCACAGATACGCAGTATTTT; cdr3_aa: CASSLGVSTDTQYF
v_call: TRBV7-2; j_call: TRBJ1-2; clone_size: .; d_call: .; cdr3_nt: TGTGCCAGCAGCTCCGGACAGAGAGCTAACTATGGCTACACCTTC; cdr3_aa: CASSSGQRANYGYTF
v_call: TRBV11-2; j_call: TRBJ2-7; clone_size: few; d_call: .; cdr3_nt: TGTGCCAGCAGCTTAGGCTTCAGCTCCTACGAGCAGTACTTC; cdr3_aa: CASSLGFSSYEQYF
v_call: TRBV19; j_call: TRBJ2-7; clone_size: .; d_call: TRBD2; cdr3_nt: TGTGCCAGTAGGGAGCGGGGGGGGTCCTACGAGCAGTACTTC; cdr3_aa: CASRERGGSYEQYF
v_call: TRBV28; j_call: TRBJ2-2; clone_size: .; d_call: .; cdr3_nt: TGTGCCAGCAGTCCCGGGACTGGGAGGACCGGGGAGCTGTTTTTT; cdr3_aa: CASSPGTGRTGELFF
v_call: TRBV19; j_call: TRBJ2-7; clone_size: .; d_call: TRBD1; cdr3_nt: TGTGCCAGTAGTAGCGGGACAGGGCTAACCTACGAGCAGTACTTC; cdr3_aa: CASSSGTGLTYEQYF
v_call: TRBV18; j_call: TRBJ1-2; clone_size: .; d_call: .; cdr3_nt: TGTGCCAGCTCACCACCGGGGGGGACCGGTTATGGCTACACCTTC; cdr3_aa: CASSPPGGTGYGYTF
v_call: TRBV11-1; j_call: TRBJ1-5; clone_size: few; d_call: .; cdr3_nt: TGTGCCAGCAGCTTAACTGGGGCACCTGATCAGCCCCAGCATTTT; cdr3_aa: CASSLTGAPDQPQHF
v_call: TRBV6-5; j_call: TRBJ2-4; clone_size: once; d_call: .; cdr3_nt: TGTGCCAGCCGCAGGGGCGTAGCCAAAAACATTCAGTACTTC; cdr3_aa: CASRRGVAKNIQYF
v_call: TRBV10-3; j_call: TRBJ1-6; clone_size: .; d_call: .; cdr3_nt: TGTGCCATCAGTGACATGAGCTCCTATAATTCACCCCTCCACTTT; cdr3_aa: CAISDMSSYNSPLHF
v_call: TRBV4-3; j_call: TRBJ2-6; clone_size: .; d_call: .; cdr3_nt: TGCGCCAGCGGAAGGGCTGGGGCCAACGGCCTGACTTTC; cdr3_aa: CASGRAGANGLTF
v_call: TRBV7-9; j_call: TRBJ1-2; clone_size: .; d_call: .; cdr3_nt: TGTTCCAGCGAACGAGGGGGAGAAGATGGCTACACCTTC; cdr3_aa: CSSERGGEDGYTF
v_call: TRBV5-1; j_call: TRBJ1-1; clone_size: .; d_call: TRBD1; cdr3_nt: TGCGCCAGCAGCCCGGGACAGAGTAACACTGAAGCTTTCTTT; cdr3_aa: CASSPGQSNTEAFF